The 13 T cell receptor beta chains listed next were all sequenced from one sample in a study of shared clonotypes between healthy human individuals. The naive CD8 subset, CD45RO-negative cells positively selected for CCR7, excluded terminally differentiated effector memory CD45RA+ cells. Sequencing used immunoSEQ multiplex PCR; TCRdb keeps in-frame clones, though not all of them. The sample holds some 800,000 clones, 90% to 95% seen once. Sequencing used naive CD8+ T cells sorted from blood. The receptor source for this set is a man aged 25-45 years in good health.

Concerning this clone: The same CDR3 arises from other DNA sequences in this sample as well. The chain links TRBV7-3 to TRBJ2-1, with D maybe TRBD2 (6 bases). Trimming stripped 0 bases from V and 1 base from J, with 7 bases between. The CDR3 loop spans 15 amino acids. The germline CDR1 and CDR2 sequences are SGHTA and FQGTGA. The DNA of the CDR3 is TGTGCCAGCAGCTTAACGGGGGGATCCTACAATGAGCAGTTCTTC. Translating it yields CASSLTGGSYNEQFF.

A few counts support this clone. The CDR3 sequence is CASSYAREQGQETQYF. The CDR3 bases are TGTGCCAGCAGTTACGCGAGGGAACAGGGTCAAGAGACCCAGTACTTC. The rearrangement uses TRBV6-6 and TRBJ2-5, with D maybe TRBD1 (6 bases). Germline V gene sequence: CDR1 MNHNY, CDR2 SVGAGI (reference sequence). This CDR3 spans 16 amino acids. V lost 2 bases, J lost 2 bases, and 15 bases lay in between.

The chain employs TRBV5-4 and TRBJ2-7, with 8 nucleotides matching TRBD1. Germline trimming cut 4 bases from V and 6 bases from J; bases unmatched to any gene: 9. Germline lookup yields CDR1 SGHNT and CDR2 YYREEE (reference sequence). The length of the CDR3 is 14 residues. CDR3 DNA: TGTGCCAGCAGCACGACAGGGGTTGCGGCCGAGCAGTACTTC. Translation: CASSTTGVAAEQYF. Supplemented by reference TRBV5-4 and TRBJ2-7, the full variable domain reads ETGVTQSPTHLIKTRGQQVTLRCSSQSGHNTVSWYQQALGQGPQFIFQYYREEENGRGNFPPRFSGLQFPNYSSELNVNALELDDSALYLCASSTTGVAAEQYFGPGTRLTVT.

V gene TRBV27 combines with J gene TRBJ2-7; 8 bases map to TRBD1. V shed 0 bases and J 3 bases; nucleotides not matched to a gene: 7. CDR1 and CDR2 (germline): MNHEY, SMNVEV (reference sequence). The CDR3 is made up of 16 amino acids. CDR3 nucleotide sequence: TGTGCCAGCAGTTTATCGTCGCAGGGGGCCATCTACGAGCAGTACTTC. As protein: CASSLSSQGAIYEQYF.

This chain connects TRBV9 to TRBJ1-1; 7 nucleotides line up with TRBD1. The V and J ends lost 4 bases and 1 base, in that order; junction bases with no gene match: 7. The CDR3 consists of 15 residues. Germline CDR1 is SGDLS and CDR2 is YYNGEE. CDR3: CASSQPTGRNTEAFF. The CDR3 DNA follows: TGTGCCAGCAGCCAGCCGACAGGGCGGAACACTGAAGCTTTCTTT. Based on the CDR3 plus reference TRBV9 and TRBJ1-1, the full variable domain is DSGVTQTPKHLITATGQRVTLRCSPRSGDLSVYWYQQSLDQGLQFLIQYYNGEERAKGNILERFSAQQFPDLHSELNLSSLELGDSALYFCASSQPTGRNTEAFFGQGTRLTVV.

This chain uses TRBV27 with TRBJ1-2, with D possibly TRBD1 on 6 matching bases. V lost 5 bases and J 4 bases, leaving 11 bases between the germline ends. Germline CDR1 and CDR2: MNHEY and SMNVEV (reference sequence). The CDR3 runs 13 residues. CDR3 bases: TGTGCCAGCAGTCCAGGGGTTCTCTATGGCTACACCTTC. This codes for CASSPGVLYGYTF.

This clone has only one observation. CDR3: CAGLSRWGLQAYEQYF. As DNA, the CDR3 is TGTGCCGGGCTCTCGAGGTGGGGGCTGCAAGCCTACGAGCAGTACTTC. The chain combines TRBV5-3 with TRBJ2-7, with a weak D call TRBD1 (6 bases). TRBV5-3 is an ORF; its function is uncertain. V gave up 10 bases and J gave up 2 bases, with 25 bases separating them. This CDR3 region has 16 residues.

J is TRBJ2-3 and V is TRBV9; 9 nucleotides align to TRBD2. The length of the CDR3 is 16 residues. CDR1 and CDR2 (germline): SGDLS, YYNGEE. V was pared by 3 bases and J by 0 bases, with 5 bases of the junction left unmatched. CDR3: CASSDQREASTDTQYF. CDR3 bases: TGTGCCAGCAGCGACCAGCGGGAGGCCAGCACAGATACGCAGTATTTT.

V usage is TRBV6-5 and J usage is TRBJ2-5, with TRBD2 as a possible D gene (5 bases). The germline V gene encodes CDR1 MNHEY and CDR2 SVGAGI. The CDR3 totals 13 residues. Trimming removed 3 bases from V and 2 bases from J, with 7 bases in between. As DNA, the CDR3 is TGTGCCAGCAGTTATGGACTTCAAGAGACCCAGTACTTC. Translated: CASSYGLQETQYF.

The chain carries TRBV6-1 and TRBJ2-4; no reliable D call. The CDR3 is 15 amino acids. Trimming took off 6 bases at V and 1 base at J, with 13 bases between the two ends. Germline CDR1 reads MNHNS; CDR2 reads SASEGT. The CDR3 coding sequence is TGTGCCAGCAGAACCTTGGGGTATGCCAAAAACATTCAGTACTTC. This translates into CASRTLGYAKNIQYF.

The V and J genes are TRBV27 and TRBJ2-3, with D possibly called TRBD1 or TRBD2 (5 bases each). This CDR3 spans 15 amino acids. The germline V gene has CDR1 MNHEY and CDR2 SMNVEV (reference sequence). The V end lost 7 bases, the J end lost 6 bases, and 20 bases lay between the germline ends. Here the CDR3 DNA reads TGTGCCAGCAATAGGAGGCAGGGAAGAGCGGATACGCAGTATTTT. It specifies CASNRRQGRADTQYF.

This chain connects TRBV7-9 to TRBJ1-1; tentative D call: TRBD1 (6 bases). The germline V and J ends were trimmed by 2 bases and 0 bases, with 13 bases remaining between them. Germline-derived CDR1 and CDR2 are SEHNR and FQNEAQ (reference sequence). The CDR3 loop spans 16 amino acids. CDR3 region: CASSLTLTGLNTEAFF. CDR3 DNA sequence: TGTGCCAGCAGCTTAACCCTGACAGGATTGAACACTGAAGCTTTCTTT.

The chain couples TRBV7-6 to TRBJ2-7; the D call may be TRBD1 or TRBD2 (6 bases each). This CDR3 region has 14 residues. The ends were cut back, 6 bases at V and 0 bases at J, with 12 bases in the middle. Germline CDR1 is SGHVS and CDR2 is FNYEAQ. The CDR3 sequence is CASSSGGPSYEQYF. In DNA, the CDR3 is TGTGCCAGCAGTTCTGGGGGGCCCTCCTACGAGCAGTACTTC.